A selection of T cell receptor beta chains follows, all from one sample in a study of CD8 T cells in Susac syndrome. From the immunoSEQ multiplex PCR reads, TCRdb called clonotypes with MiXCR, one entry per CDR3 protein. The sample holds under 95,000 distinct CDR3 sequences, approximately 95% seen once. The sequenced sample consisted of CD8+ T cells from PBMCs. The receptors here all came from a human donor with Susac syndrome. Each CDR3 is given with its conserved first and last residue. A D gene is named only where the DNA matches it firmly. The size entry is marked missing in some rows and otherwise reads once, few, many or a size class.

d_call: .
clone_size: .
v_call: TRBV27
j_call: TRBJ1-1
cdr3_length: 12
cdr3_aa: CASRQGGTEAFF
cdr3_nt: TGTGCCAGCAGACAGGGTGGCACTGAAGCTTTCTTT

d_call: TRBD2
clone_size: .
v_call: TRBV5-6
j_call: TRBJ2-5
cdr3_length: 14
cdr3_aa: CASSFREGLETQYF
cdr3_nt: TGTGCCAGCAGCTTCCGGGAGGGCCTGGAGACCCAGTACTTC

d_call: .
clone_size: .
v_call: TRBV7-2
j_call: TRBJ2-7
cdr3_length: 12
cdr3_aa: CASSFEFREQYF
cdr3_nt: TGTGCCAGCAGCTTCGAATTCCGCGAGCAGTACTTC

d_call: .
clone_size: .
v_call: TRBV29-1
j_call: TRBJ1-1
cdr3_length: 13
cdr3_aa: CSVEERGGTEAFF
cdr3_nt: TGCAGCGTTGAAGAACGGGGGGGGACTGAAGCTTTCTTT

d_call: TRBD2
clone_size: .
v_call: TRBV28
j_call: TRBJ2-5
cdr3_length: 16
cdr3_aa: CASSPHSGRAVETQYF
cdr3_nt: TGTGCCAGCAGTCCCCATAGCGGGAGGGCCGTAGAGACCCAGTACTTC

d_call: TRBD2
clone_size: .
v_call: TRBV4-2
j_call: TRBJ2-5
cdr3_length: 16
cdr3_aa: CASSQPGLAGVETQYF
cdr3_nt: TGTGCCAGCAGCCAACCGGGACTAGCGGGAGTTGAGACCCAGTACTTC

d_call: .
clone_size: .
v_call: TRBV29-1
j_call: TRBJ2-1
cdr3_length: 14
cdr3_aa: CSVEGVGNYNEQFF
cdr3_nt: TGCAGCGTTGAGGGGGTTGGGAATTACAATGAGCAGTTCTTC

d_call: TRBD1
clone_size: .
v_call: TRBV12-3/TRBV12-4
j_call: TRBJ2-2
cdr3_length: 15
cdr3_aa: CASNTGQGYTGELFF
cdr3_nt: TGTGCCAGCAATACGGGACAGGGGTACACCGGGGAGCTGTTTTTT

d_call: .
clone_size: .
v_call: TRBV19
j_call: TRBJ2-1
cdr3_length: 13
cdr3_aa: CASSGLALGEQFF
cdr3_nt: TGTGCCAGTAGTGGTCTGGCTTTGGGTGAGCAGTTCTTC

d_call: .
clone_size: .
v_call: TRBV3-1
j_call: TRBJ2-7
cdr3_length: 15
cdr3_aa: CASSHGGTSSYEQYF
cdr3_nt: TGTGCCAGCAGCCATGGCGGGACCAGCTCCTACGAGCAGTACTTC

d_call: .
clone_size: .
v_call: TRBV29-1
j_call: TRBJ2-7
cdr3_length: 16
cdr3_aa: CSVEDFSSDGSYEQYF
cdr3_nt: TGCAGCGTTGAAGATTTCTCTTCGGACGGATCCTACGAGCAGTACTTC

d_call: .
clone_size: .
v_call: TRBV12-3/TRBV12-4
j_call: TRBJ1-3
cdr3_length: 14
cdr3_aa: CASSPTGLGNTIYF
cdr3_nt: TGTGCCAGCAGTCCTACGGGACTCGGAAACACCATATATTTT

d_call: .
clone_size: .
v_call: TRBV15
j_call: TRBJ2-6
cdr3_length: 17
cdr3_aa: CATSRDLGPSGANVLTF
cdr3_nt: TGTGCCACCAGCAGAGATTTGGGCCCCTCTGGGGCCAACGTCCTGACTTTC

d_call: TRBD1
clone_size: .
v_call: TRBV13
j_call: TRBJ1-1
cdr3_length: 12
cdr3_aa: CASSQGQFEAFF
cdr3_nt: TGTGCCAGCAGCCAGGGACAGTTTGAAGCTTTCTTT

d_call: .
clone_size: once
v_call: TRBV27
j_call: TRBJ2-5
cdr3_length: 15
cdr3_aa: CASSLSRTDEETQYF
cdr3_nt: TGTGCCAGCAGTTTATCCCGGACGGATGAAGAGACCCAGTACTTC

d_call: .
clone_size: once
v_call: TRBV29-1
j_call: TRBJ2-7
cdr3_length: 13
cdr3_aa: CSVGGAALHEQYF
cdr3_nt: TGCAGCGTTGGGGGGGCAGCTTTACACGAGCAGTACTTC

d_call: TRBD2
clone_size: .
v_call: TRBV20-1
j_call: TRBJ2-1
cdr3_length: 16
cdr3_aa: CSASDSSGSYYNEQFF
cdr3_nt: TGCAGTGCTAGTGACTCTAGCGGGAGTTACTACAATGAGCAGTTCTTC

d_call: .
clone_size: .
v_call: TRBV7-2
j_call: TRBJ2-1
cdr3_length: 15
cdr3_aa: CASSLTGGPINEQFF
cdr3_nt: TGTGCCAGCAGCTTAACGGGCGGGCCCATCAATGAGCAGTTCTTC

d_call: TRBD2
clone_size: .
v_call: TRBV20-1
j_call: TRBJ2-7
cdr3_length: 16
cdr3_aa: CSARVRVLAGNGQQYF
cdr3_nt: TGCAGTGCTAGAGTTCGAGTACTAGCGGGAAATGGACAGCAGTACTTC

d_call: .
clone_size: .
v_call: TRBV4-1
j_call: TRBJ1-5
cdr3_length: 13
cdr3_aa: CASSQESGVPQHF
cdr3_nt: TGCGCCAGCAGCCAAGAATCCGGGGTGCCCCAGCATTTT

d_call: .
clone_size: .
v_call: TRBV20-1
j_call: TRBJ2-2
cdr3_length: 16
cdr3_aa: CSARDSRRQATGELFF
cdr3_nt: TGCAGTGCTAGAGATTCGAGGAGACAGGCCACCGGGGAGCTGTTTTTT

d_call: TRBD1
clone_size: once
v_call: TRBV27
j_call: TRBJ1-1
cdr3_length: 14
cdr3_aa: CASRTQGAETEAFF
cdr3_nt: TGTGCCAGCAGGACACAGGGGGCCGAGACTGAAGCTTTCTTT

d_call: .
clone_size: .
v_call: TRBV29-1
j_call: TRBJ2-7
cdr3_length: 14
cdr3_aa: CSVVEGGVAGEQYF
cdr3_nt: TGCAGCGTTGTGGAAGGAGGGGTGGCGGGAGAGCAGTACTTC

d_call: .
clone_size: once
v_call: TRBV20-1
j_call: TRBJ2-2
cdr3_length: 12
cdr3_aa: CSASRPTGELFF
cdr3_nt: TGCAGTGCCAGTAGGCCCACCGGGGAGCTGTTTTTT

d_call: TRBD1
clone_size: .
v_call: TRBV29-1
j_call: TRBJ1-2
cdr3_length: 15
cdr3_aa: CSVEDSQGAHYGYTF
cdr3_nt: TGCAGCGTTGAAGATTCTCAGGGGGCTCACTATGGCTACACCTTC

d_call: .
clone_size: .
v_call: TRBV5-6
j_call: TRBJ2-7
cdr3_length: 13
cdr3_aa: CASSLSQVAEQYF
cdr3_nt: TGTGCCAGCAGCTTGTCGCAGGTAGCCGAGCAGTACTTC

d_call: .
clone_size: .
v_call: TRBV7-9
j_call: TRBJ2-3
cdr3_length: 14
cdr3_aa: CASSPVMGTDTQYF
cdr3_nt: TGTGCCAGCAGCCCGGTGATGGGGACAGATACGCAGTATTTT

d_call: .
clone_size: .
v_call: TRBV5-1
j_call: TRBJ2-4
cdr3_length: 14
cdr3_aa: CASSQAGGKNIQYF
cdr3_nt: TGCGCCAGCAGCCAGGCTGGGGGCAAAAACATTCAGTACTTC

d_call: TRBD2
clone_size: .
v_call: TRBV18
j_call: TRBJ2-1
cdr3_length: 17
cdr3_aa: CASSPPGTSGDYNEQFF
cdr3_nt: TGTGCCAGCTCACCCCCCGGGACTAGCGGGGACTACAATGAGCAGTTCTTC

d_call: .
clone_size: .
v_call: TRBV21-1
j_call: TRBJ2-7
cdr3_length: 14
cdr3_aa: CASSVPGKPDEQYF
cdr3_nt: TGTGCCAGCAGCGTTCCGGGAAAACCAGACGAGCAGTACTTC

d_call: .
clone_size: .
v_call: TRBV20-1
j_call: TRBJ2-7
cdr3_length: 15
cdr3_aa: CSAPADPTTPYEQYF
cdr3_nt: TGCAGTGCTCCCGCAGACCCGACGACCCCCTACGAGCAGTACTTC

d_call: .
clone_size: .
v_call: TRBV19
j_call: TRBJ1-5
cdr3_length: 12
cdr3_aa: CASSIYDQPQHF
cdr3_nt: TGTGCCAGTAGTATCTACGATCAGCCCCAGCATTTT

d_call: TRBD2
clone_size: .
v_call: TRBV13
j_call: TRBJ2-7
cdr3_length: 16
cdr3_aa: CASSYPSGRAPYEQYF
cdr3_nt: TGTGCCAGCAGCTATCCTAGCGGGAGGGCCCCCTACGAGCAGTACTTC

d_call: TRBD1
clone_size: few
v_call: TRBV7-9
j_call: TRBJ2-5
cdr3_length: 14
cdr3_aa: CASSPGTVQETQYF
cdr3_nt: TGTGCCAGCAGCCCCGGGACAGTTCAAGAGACCCAGTACTTC

d_call: .
clone_size: .
v_call: TRBV6-4
j_call: TRBJ2-6
cdr3_length: 14
cdr3_aa: CASREGAGANVLTF
cdr3_nt: TGTGCCAGCAGGGAGGGGGCCGGGGCCAACGTCCTGACTTTC

d_call: .
clone_size: .
v_call: TRBV20-1
j_call: TRBJ2-1
cdr3_length: 15
cdr3_aa: CSAKSWRESYNEQFF
cdr3_nt: TGCAGTGCTAAGTCCTGGCGGGAATCCTACAATGAGCAGTTCTTC

d_call: TRBD2
clone_size: .
v_call: TRBV5-4
j_call: TRBJ2-1
cdr3_length: 16
cdr3_aa: CASSHGLAGSYNEQFF
cdr3_nt: TGTGCCAGCAGCCACGGACTAGCGGGCTCCTACAATGAGCAGTTCTTC

d_call: TRBD2
clone_size: .
v_call: TRBV5-1
j_call: TRBJ2-3
cdr3_length: 13
cdr3_aa: CASSTGLADTQYF
cdr3_nt: TGCGCCAGCAGCACGGGACTAGCAGATACGCAGTATTTT

d_call: TRBD1
clone_size: .
v_call: TRBV6-5
j_call: TRBJ1-1
cdr3_length: 13
cdr3_aa: CASKPGGNTEAFF
cdr3_nt: TGTGCCAGCAAGCCAGGGGGGAACACTGAAGCTTTCTTT

d_call: TRBD2
clone_size: .
v_call: TRBV7-9
j_call: TRBJ2-7
cdr3_length: 14
cdr3_aa: CASSLSGERDEQYF
cdr3_nt: TGTGCCAGCAGCTTAAGCGGGGAGAGGGACGAGCAGTACTTC